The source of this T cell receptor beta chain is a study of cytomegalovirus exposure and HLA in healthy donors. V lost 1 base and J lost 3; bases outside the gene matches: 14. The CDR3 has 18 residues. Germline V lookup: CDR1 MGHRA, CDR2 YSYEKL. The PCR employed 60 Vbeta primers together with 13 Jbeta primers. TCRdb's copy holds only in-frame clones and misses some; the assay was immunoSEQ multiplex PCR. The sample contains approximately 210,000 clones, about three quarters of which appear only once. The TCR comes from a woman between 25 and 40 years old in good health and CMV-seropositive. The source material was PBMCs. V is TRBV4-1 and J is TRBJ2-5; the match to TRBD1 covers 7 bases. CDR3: CASSQAGTEFFPKETQYF. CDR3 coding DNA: TGCGCCAGCAGCCAAGCGGGGACAGAGTTCTTCCCCAAAGAGACCCAGTACTTC.